Following are 15 T cell receptor beta chains from one sample sequenced in a study of blood T cell repertoires in COVID-19 (dated by TCRdb to between 2020 and 2021). Receptor amplification or capture employed the immunoSEQ multiplex PCR assay. In its TCRdb copy, this immuneACCESS table keeps in-frame sequences only and misses some clones. Where compared with another copy, unresolved V genes explain less than half of these, and the others have no known cause. The sample records approximately 300,000 clones, about 82% of which are singletons. The top ten hold about 1.6% of the sample. The source material was peripheral blood. Receptors were obtained from a woman between 50 and 59 years old with acute or convalescent COVID-19.

This clone was recorded only once. The chain carries TRBV28 and TRBJ2-2; 7 bases align to TRBD1. V dropped 7 bases and J dropped 6; count of bases not matched to a gene: 5. The length of the CDR3 is 13 residues. Germline V gene sequence: CDR1 MDHEN, CDR2 SYDVKM. CDR3 coding DNA: TGTGCCAGCACGGCTCAGGGGGCCGGGGAGCTGTTTTTT. This gives the protein CASTAQGAGELFF.

The chain joins TRBV7-6 to TRBJ2-5, with TRBD1 matching 7 bases. The CDR3 has 17 amino acids. V lost 1 base and J lost 2; bases outside the gene matches: 10. The germline V gene encodes CDR1 SGHVS and CDR2 FNYEAQ. CDR3 protein: CASSLESPARGQETQYF. The CDR3 DNA is TGTGCCAGCAGCTTAGAGAGCCCGGCCAGGGGGCAAGAGACCCAGTACTTC.

This rearrangement joins TRBV24-1 to TRBJ2-1; 13 nucleotides align to TRBD2. CDR1 is KGHDR, CDR2 SFDVKD, per germline. J lost 7 bases, V lost 4 bases, and 9 bases had no gene match. There are 17 residues in the CDR3. As DNA, the CDR3 is TGTGCCACCAGTGAATGGCCCGGGACTAGCGGGGTTAATGAGCAGTTCTTC. This sequence encodes CATSEWPGTSGVNEQFF.

The chain recombines TRBV19 with TRBJ2-2; 9 bases fit TRBD2. The ends lost 9 bases at V and 1 base at J; junction bases unmatched: 6. Germline-derived CDR1 and CDR2 are LNHDA and SQIVND (reference sequence). The CDR3 runs to 15 residues. This CDR3 reads CASKGLAQNTGELFF. The CDR3 coding sequence is TGTGCCAGCAAGGGACTAGCCCAGAACACCGGGGAGCTGTTTTTT.

V gene TRBV28 combines with J gene TRBJ2-3; maybe TRBD2 (6 bases). CDR3 length: 13 amino acids. Per germline, CDR1 MDHEN and CDR2 SYDVKM. V lost 11 bases to trimming and J lost 3 bases, with 15 bases between them. The CDR3 coding sequence is TGTGCCGAAGCGGGTATAGGGACAGATACGCAGTATTTT. Translated, it gives CAEAGIGTDTQYF. Full variable domain (rest looked up from reference TRBV28 and TRBJ2-3): DVKVTQSSRYLVKRTGEKVFLECVQDMDHENMFWYRQDPGLGLRLIYFSYDVKMKEKGDIPEGYSVSREKKERFSLILESASTNQTSMYLCAEAGIGTDTQYFGPGTRLTVL.

V and J are TRBV5-1 and TRBJ1-3; D might be TRBD1 (6 bases). Germline V gives CDR1 SGHRS, CDR2 YFSETQ. The CDR3 extends over 16 amino acids. The V gene lost 4 bases and the J gene lost 0 bases, with 14 bases spanning the gap. The CDR3 is CASSRGDTSSGNTIYF. The CDR3 DNA follows: TGCGCCAGCAGCCGTGGGGACACAAGCTCTGGAAACACCATATATTTT.

The rearrangement uses TRBV5-1 and TRBJ1-1; 8 nucleotides match TRBD1. V lost 5 bases and J lost 8; bases outside the gene matches: 14. The CDR3 contains 15 residues. Germline-derived CDR1 and CDR2 are SGHRS and YFSETQ. CDR3 nucleotide sequence: TGCGCCAGCAGATCAGCCACCGGGACAGGAGGCGAAGCTTTCTTT. Translated: CASRSATGTGGEAFF.

CDR3 residues: CASSLVGTRQETQYF. CDR3 in DNA: TGTGCCAGCAGTTTAGTCGGGACAAGACAAGAGACCCAGTACTTC. This rearrangement joins TRBV27 to TRBJ2-5, with D possibly TRBD1 on 6 matching bases. CDR3 size: 15 residues. V lost 2 bases and J 2 bases, leaving 12 bases between the germline ends. CDR1 and CDR2 from the germline V gene are MNHEY and SMNVEV (reference sequence).

This clone was seen only a few times. The chain combines TRBV7-2 with TRBJ1-2; no clear D gene. V was trimmed by 5 bases and J by 4 bases, leaving 14 bases between them. This CDR3 comprises 14 residues. Germline CDR1 SGHTA, CDR2 FQGNSA. The CDR3 is CASSPEGGTYGYTF. The CDR3 bases are TGTGCCAGCAGCCCGGAAGGCGGAACCTATGGCTACACCTTC.

The chain is built from TRBV6-1 and TRBJ1-2; tentatively, D is TRBD1 (6 bases). With 1 base removed from V and 2 bases from J, the gap between germline ends came to 14 bases. Per germline, CDR1 MNHNS and CDR2 SASEGT. This CDR3 has 16 amino acids. Here the CDR3 reads CASSEVDSNLNYGYTF. Written as DNA, the CDR3 is TGTGCCAGCAGTGAAGTGGACAGCAACCTCAACTATGGCTACACCTTC.

This clone showed up just a few times. The chain uses TRBV4-2 and TRBJ2-1, with D possibly being TRBD2 (5 bases). The CDR3 is 16 amino acids. Trimming removed 0 bases from V and 9 bases from J, with 18 bases in between. Germline CDR1 is LGHNA and CDR2 is YNFKEQ. The CDR3 nucleotides are TGTGCCAGCAGCCAAGAGGGAGAGCTCCGATGGGGTGAGCAGTTCTTC. Translated: CASSQEGELRWGEQFF.

This chain joins TRBV5-8 and TRBJ2-1; D may be TRBD2 (6 bases). With 0 bases removed from V and 8 bases from J, the gap between germline ends came to 12 bases. The germline V gene encodes CDR1 SGHTS and CDR2 YDEGEE. This CDR3 is 14 amino acids long. The CDR3 sequence is CASSLGGREDEQFF. As DNA, the CDR3 is TGTGCCAGCAGCTTGGGGGGCAGGGAGGATGAGCAGTTCTTC.

The chain carries TRBV3-1 (or the pseudogene TRBV3-2) and TRBJ2-5; no reliable D call. There are 14 residues in the CDR3. Trimming shortened V by 2 bases and J by 4 bases, and 11 bases separated the two germline ends. Germline CDR1 reads LGHDT; CDR2 reads YNNKEL (reference sequence). CDR3 residues: CASSQLGEGETQYF. In DNA, the CDR3 is TGTGCCAGCAGCCAATTAGGAGAAGGAGAGACCCAGTACTTC.

This chain connects TRBV5-1 to TRBJ2-1; 8 bases line up with TRBD1. Germline CDR1 reads SGHRS; CDR2 reads YFSETQ. J gave up 6 bases and V 4 bases, and 3 bases lay outside the gene matches. CDR3 length: 13 residues. CDR3 amino acids: CASSGGQANEQFF. The CDR3, as DNA: TGCGCCAGCAGCGGGGGACAGGCCAATGAGCAGTTCTTC.

The rearrangement joins TRBV12-1 to TRBJ2-7; the table's D call of TRBD1 was not tested on the DNA. TRBV12-1 corresponds to a pseudogene. This CDR3 has 13 residues. In DNA form, the CDR3 reads TGTGCCGCACCGGGACAGGGTCTTAATGGGCAGTACTTC. It is translated as CAAPGQGLNGQYF.